The present TCR beta chain was sequenced within a study of cytomegalovirus exposure and HLA in healthy donors. 13 Jbeta primers and 60 Vbeta primers were used for the PCR. Per the authors' pipeline: An analysis that came later counted roughly 80 million unique TCR beta chains, 10 million to 12 million shared. Assay used: immunoSEQ multiplex PCR; TCRdb lists only in-frame clones, some missing. That table furnishes V, J and clone size, whereas the DNA furnished D and trimming. Found here are roughly 110,000 clones, around three quarters of them singletons; the top ten hold 2.5% to 3.5%. Germline lookup yields CDR1 ENHRY and CDR2 SYGVKD. CDR3 length equals 13 residues. Losses at the gene ends were 7 bases for V and 3 bases for J; bases not matched to a gene: 2. Whole-study findings and limits: In a later analysis, HLA-associated beta chains showed higher expansion and lower generation probabilities than comparable chains. Fewer N-insertions (relative to the roughly 700-donor mean) were reportedly seen in an Asian-associated ancestry cluster in a later analysis.

Details on this clone: Its antigen is as yet unknown.

Unrecorded immune exposures were likely, despite nominal health at sampling. V is TRBV10-3 and J is TRBJ2-1; 8 nucleotides match TRBD2. The receptor comes from a woman aged 18-30 years in good health and CMV-seropositive. Sequences were obtained from PBMCs. CDR3 in DNA: TGTGCCATCAAGGGACTAGACTACAATGAGCAGTTCTTC. Amino acid sequence: CAIKGLDYNEQFF.